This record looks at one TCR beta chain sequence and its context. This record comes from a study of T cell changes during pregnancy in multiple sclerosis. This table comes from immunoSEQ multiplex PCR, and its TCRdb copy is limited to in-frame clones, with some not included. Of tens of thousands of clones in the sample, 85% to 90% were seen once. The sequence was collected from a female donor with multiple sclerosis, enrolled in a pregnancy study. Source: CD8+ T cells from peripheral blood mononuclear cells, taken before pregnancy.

The CDR3 reads CASSQDGGEAFF. The CDR3 DNA sequence: TGCGCCAGCAGCCAAGATGGAGGTGAAGCTTTCTTT. This chain uses TRBV4-1 with TRBJ1-1; D is ambiguous. Germline lookup yields CDR1 MGHRA and CDR2 YSYEKL. Trimming left V 0 bases short and J 7 bases short, with 6 bases between. The CDR3 contains 12 residues.